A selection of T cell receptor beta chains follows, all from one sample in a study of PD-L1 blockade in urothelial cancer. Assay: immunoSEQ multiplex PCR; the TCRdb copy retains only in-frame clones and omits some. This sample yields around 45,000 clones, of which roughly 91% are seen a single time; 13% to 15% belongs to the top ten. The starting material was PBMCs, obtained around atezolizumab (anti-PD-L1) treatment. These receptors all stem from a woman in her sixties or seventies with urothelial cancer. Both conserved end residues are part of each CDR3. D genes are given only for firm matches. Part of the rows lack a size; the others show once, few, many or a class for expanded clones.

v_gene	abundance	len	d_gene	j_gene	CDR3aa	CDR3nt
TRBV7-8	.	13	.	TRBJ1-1	CASSLYQRLEAFF	TGTGCCAGCAGCTTATACCAGAGACTCGAAGCTTTCTTT
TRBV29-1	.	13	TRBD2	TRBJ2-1	CSVDSGGRNEQFF	TGCAGCGTTGATTCGGGAGGGAGGAATGAGCAGTTCTTC
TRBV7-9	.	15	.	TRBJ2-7	CASSLDRGIYYEQYF	TGTGCCAGCAGCTTAGATAGGGGGATCTACTACGAGCAGTACTTC
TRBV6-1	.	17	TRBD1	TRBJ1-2	CASSEEWWDRGNYGYTF	TGTGCCAGCAGTGAAGAGTGGTGGGACAGGGGGAACTATGGCTACACCTTC
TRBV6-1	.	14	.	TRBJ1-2	CASSEAHGSGGYTF	TGTGCCAGCAGTGAAGCGCATGGGTCAGGAGGCTACACCTTC
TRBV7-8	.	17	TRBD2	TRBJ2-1	CASSLAQRTSEYNEQFF	TGTGCCAGCAGCTTAGCGCAGCGGACTAGTGAATACAATGAGCAGTTCTTC
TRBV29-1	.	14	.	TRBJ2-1	CSVDSGQHYNEQFF	TGCAGCGTTGATTCCGGACAACACTATAATGAGCAGTTCTTC
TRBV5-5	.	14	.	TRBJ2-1	CASSLAAGAHEQFF	TGTGCCAGCAGCTTGGCCGCAGGTGCTCATGAGCAGTTCTTC
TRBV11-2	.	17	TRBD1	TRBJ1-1	CASSSLYWDRGGPEAFF	TGTGCCAGCAGCTCCCTTTACTGGGACAGGGGTGGGCCTGAAGCTTTCTTT
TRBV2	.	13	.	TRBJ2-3	CASRVDSSDTQYF	TGTGCCAGCAGAGTCGACTCTTCTGATACGCAGTATTTT
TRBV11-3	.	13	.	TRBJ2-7	CASSYYYGYEQYF	TGTGCCAGCAGTTACTATTATGGGTACGAGCAGTACTTC
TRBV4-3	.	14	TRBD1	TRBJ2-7	CASSQDRATYEQYF	TGCGCCAGCAGCCAGGACAGGGCTACCTACGAGCAGTACTTC
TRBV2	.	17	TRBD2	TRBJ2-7	CASIPGLALFGVHEQYF	TGTGCCAGCATTCCGGGACTAGCCCTCTTTGGCGTTCACGAGCAGTACTTC
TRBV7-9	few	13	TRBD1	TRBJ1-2	CASSHRGPYGYTF	TGTGCCAGCAGTCACAGGGGTCCGTATGGCTACACCTTC
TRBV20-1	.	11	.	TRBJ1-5	CSAADYQPQHF	TGCAGTGCGGCCGATTATCAGCCCCAGCATTTT
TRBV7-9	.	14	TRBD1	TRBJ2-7	CASSPGQGLYEQYF	TGTGCCAGCAGCCCTGGACAGGGTCTCTACGAGCAGTACTTC
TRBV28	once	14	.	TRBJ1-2	CASSYPGTPYGYTF	TGTGCCAGCAGCTATCCCGGGACTCCCTATGGCTACACCTTC
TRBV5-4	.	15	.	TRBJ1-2	CASSYPGEGDYGYTF	TGTGCCAGCAGCTACCCAGGGGAAGGGGACTATGGCTACACCTTC
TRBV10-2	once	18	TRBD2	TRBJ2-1	CASSEGSGRSSVYNEQFF	TGCGCCAGCAGTGAGGGTAGCGGGAGATCATCGGTCTACAATGAGCAGTTCTTC
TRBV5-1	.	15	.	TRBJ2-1	CASSLASANYNEQFF	TGCGCCAGCAGCTTGGCCAGCGCTAACTACAATGAGCAGTTCTTC